The entry below gives a single TCR beta chain sequence along with its context. Its antigen is as yet unknown. The data are from a study of OX40 agonist ivuxolimab in advanced cancers. Study in general: Patients were over 65% male with ages roughly 20 to 80, mean roughly 64.

Study-wide results and limits: In the expanded peripheral T cells, antigen specificity was never determined.

The CDR3 runs 15 residues. The V and J ends lost 3 bases and 3 bases, in that order; junction bases with no gene match: 4. Germline V gene lookup returns CDR1 SGDLS and CDR2 YYNGEE. The data were produced by immunoSEQ multiplex PCR, yet TCRdb's version contains in-frame clones alone and is incomplete. The table includes 110,000 or so clones, approximately 90% detected once. This rearrangement joins TRBV9 to TRBJ2-3; 10 nucleotides align to TRBD2. Here the sequenced sample was CD4+ or CD8+ T cells sorted from blood, taken in a trial of the OX40 agonist ivuxolimab. The source of this sequence is an adult with an advanced solid tumor such as melanoma, head and neck, liver or kidney cancer. CDR3 protein: CASSASGGGTDTQYF. Here the CDR3 DNA reads TGTGCCAGCAGCGCGAGCGGGGGGGGAACAGATACGCAGTATTTT.